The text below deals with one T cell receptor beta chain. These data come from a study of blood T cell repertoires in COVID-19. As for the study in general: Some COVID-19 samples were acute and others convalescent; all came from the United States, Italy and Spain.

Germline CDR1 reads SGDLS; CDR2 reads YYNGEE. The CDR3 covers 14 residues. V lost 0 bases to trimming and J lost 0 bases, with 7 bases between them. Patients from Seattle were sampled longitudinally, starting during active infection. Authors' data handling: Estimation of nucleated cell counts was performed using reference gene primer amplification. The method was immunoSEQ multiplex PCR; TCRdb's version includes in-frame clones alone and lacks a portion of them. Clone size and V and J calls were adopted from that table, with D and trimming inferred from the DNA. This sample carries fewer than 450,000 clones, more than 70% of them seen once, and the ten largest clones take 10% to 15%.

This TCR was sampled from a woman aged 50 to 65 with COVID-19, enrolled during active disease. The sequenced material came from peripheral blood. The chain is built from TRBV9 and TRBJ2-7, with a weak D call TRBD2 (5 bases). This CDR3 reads CASSVGGFSYEQYF. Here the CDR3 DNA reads TGTGCCAGCAGCGTAGGAGGGTTCTCCTACGAGCAGTACTTC. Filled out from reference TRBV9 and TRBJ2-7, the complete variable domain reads DSGVTQTPKHLITATGQRVTLRCSPRSGDLSVYWYQQSLDQGLQFLIQYYNGEERAKGNILERFSAQQFPDLHSELNLSSLELGDSALYFCASSVGGFSYEQYFGPGTRLTVT.